Following are 16 T cell receptor beta chains from one sample sequenced in a study of T cells after posttransplantation cyclophosphamide. Profiling relied on immunoSEQ multiplex PCR, and the TCRdb table lists in-frame clones only, not all of them. The sample shows 42,000 or so clones, none of them appearing just once. The sample taken for sequencing was PBMCs. These receptors all stem from a woman aged 50 to 60 in good health and a related stem cell transplant donor.

This clone came up many times. The DNA for the CDR3 is TGTGCCAGCAGTGGGGGAGGGTACGAGCAGTACTTC. It encodes CASSGGGYEQYF. The chain couples TRBV2 to TRBJ2-7; 7 bases match TRBD2. CDR3 size: 12 residues. V lost 4 bases, J lost 4 bases, and 1 base stayed unmatched. CDR1 is SNHLY, CDR2 FYNNEI, per germline.

This clone was seen a handful of times. The genes are TRBV6-5 and TRBJ1-5; no definite D call. CDR3 length: 13 residues. Between the trimmed V and J ends, which lost 6 bases and 0 bases, there was a span of 6 bases. The germline CDR1 and CDR2 sequences are MNHEY and SVGAGI. The CDR3 DNA reads TGTGCCAGCAGCACAGCTAGCAATCAGCCCCAGCATTTT. Translated: CASSTASNQPQHF.

There are many counts of this clone. The chain carries TRBV9 and TRBJ2-1, with 12 bases aligning to TRBD2. The J segment lost 3 bases and the V segment lost 4 bases, leaving 5 bases of the junction unmatched. Germline V gene data show CDR1 as SGDLS and CDR2 as YYNGEE. This CDR3 comprises 16 residues. CDR3 residues: CASSHLGLAGYNEQFF. In DNA form, the CDR3 reads TGTGCCAGCAGCCACCTGGGACTAGCGGGCTACAATGAGCAGTTCTTC.

This clone counts as medium-sized. The chain couples TRBV19 to TRBJ1-1, with D tentatively TRBD1 (5 bases). V lost 2 bases and J lost 3, with 16 bases in between. This CDR3 contains 16 residues. CDR1 and CDR2 (germline): LNHDA, SQIVND (reference sequence). The DNA for the CDR3 is TGTGCCAGTAGTATAACCAGTCCCGGGGGATACACTGAAGCTTTCTTT. Protein sequence: CASSITSPGGYTEAFF.

This clone was counted at least ten times. The chain is built from TRBV19 and TRBJ1-1; TRBD1 is a possible D gene (6 bases). CDR1 and CDR2 (germline): LNHDA, SQIVND (reference sequence). V was cut by 7 bases and J by 3 bases, with 12 bases left in between. The CDR3 has 13 amino acids. The CDR3 here is CASKYSGDTEAFF. DNA of the CDR3: TGTGCCAGTAAGTACTCAGGGGACACTGAAGCTTTCTTT.

This clone was recorded many times. The chain carries TRBV18 and TRBJ2-5; D gene uncertain. The germline CDR1 and CDR2 sequences are KGHSH and LQKENI. The CDR3 length is 15 residues. Trimming removed 2 bases at V and 2 bases at J, with 12 bases between. CDR3 DNA: TGTGCCAGCTCACCAGAGAACTATAATCAAGAGACCCAGTACTTC. Translating it yields CASSPENYNQETQYF.

This clone came up many times. The chain combines TRBV28 with TRBJ2-2; unclear D gene. Trimming took off 5 bases at V and 2 bases at J, with 15 bases between the two ends. Germline V gene sequence: CDR1 MDHEN, CDR2 SYDVKM. The CDR3 extends over 16 amino acids. The CDR3 DNA reads TGTGCCAGCAGTCCACCTAAGTTAATAAACACCGGGGAGCTGTTTTTT. Encoded protein: CASSPPKLINTGELFF.

At least ten counts were recorded for this clone. The chain recombines TRBV18 with TRBJ1-5; 10 nucleotides align to TRBD1. Germline lookup yields CDR1 KGHSH and CDR2 LQKENI. V was pared by 4 bases and J by 4 bases, with 7 bases of the junction left unmatched. The CDR3 is 16 amino acids. CDR3 bases: TGTGCCAGCTCACGACCCGGGACAGGGGTTAATCAGCCCCAGCATTTT. Translation: CASSRPGTGVNQPQHF.

This chain connects TRBV7-9 to TRBJ2-1; possible D gene TRBD1, 5 bases. Looked up from germline, CDR1 is SEHNR and CDR2 is FQNEAQ (reference sequence). The CDR3 contains 15 residues. Trimming took 5 bases from V and 3 from J, leaving 14 bases between them. CDR3: CASSPQGRYYNEQFF. The CDR3 DNA reads TGTGCCAGCAGCCCCCAGGGAAGGTACTACAATGAGCAGTTCTTC. Drawing the rest from reference TRBV7-9 and TRBJ2-1, the complete variable domain is DTGVSQNPRHKITKRGQNVTFRCDPISEHNRLYWYRQTLGQGPEFLTYFQNEAQLEKSRLLSDRFSAERPKGSFSTLEIQRTEQGDSAMYLCASSPQGRYYNEQFFGPGTRLTVL.

This clone was seen at least ten times. CDR3 loop: CASSPYTQSPNYGYTF. CDR3 DNA: TGTGCCAGCAGCCCATACACGCAGTCTCCTAACTATGGCTACACCTTC. The V and J genes are TRBV4-2 and TRBJ1-2; D unclear. Trimming removed 4 bases at V and 0 bases at J, with 15 bases between. Germline V lookup: CDR1 LGHNA, CDR2 YNFKEQ. CDR3 size: 16 residues.

This clone has at least ten counts. The rearrangement links TRBV4-1 to TRBJ2-3; 7 bases match TRBD2. Trimming removed 4 bases from V and 7 bases from J; junction bases left unmatched: 14. The length of the CDR3 is 16 residues. Germline CDR1 is MGHRA and CDR2 is YSYEKL. The CDR3 spells CASSRDPAGVAHTQYF. The CDR3 DNA sequence: TGCGCCAGCAGCCGAGACCCGGCGGGGGTCGCGCATACGCAGTATTTT.

The J gene is TRBJ2-3, the V gene TRBV27; 7 bases map to TRBD1. The CDR3 consists of 15 residues. CDR1 is MNHEY and CDR2 is SMNVEV in the germline V gene (reference sequence). Trimming at V came to 5 bases and at J to 3 bases, leaving 8 bases not matched to a gene. CDR3 nucleotide sequence: TGTGCCAGCAGTCCGAGACAGGGAAGGACAGATACGCAGTATTTT. Translation: CASSPRQGRTDTQYF.

This clone has a handful of counts. The CDR3 DNA follows: TGTGCCAGCAGTTTAGTCGGGACAGGGAGAAACTATGGCTACACCTTC. Amino acid sequence: CASSLVGTGRNYGYTF. J is TRBJ1-2 and V is TRBV27; 9 nucleotides line up with TRBD1. CDR1 and CDR2 (germline): MNHEY, SMNVEV (reference sequence). The CDR3 is 16 residues long. V was pared by 2 bases and J by 2 bases, with 6 bases of the junction left unmatched.

This clone has at least ten counts. The chain recombines TRBV4-3 with TRBJ2-3, with 11 bases fitting TRBD2. The trim removed 4 bases at V and 5 bases at J, leaving 14 bases unmatched. The CDR3 has 18 residues. Germline CDR1 LGHNA, CDR2 YSLEER. DNA for the CDR3: TGCGCCAGCAGCCGTTCCACTAGCGGGGGTTCCGCTAGAGATACGCAGTATTTT. Its translation is CASSRSTSGGSARDTQYF.

This clone was observed a handful of times. The CDR3 protein is CASRYGLEYNEQFF. DNA of the CDR3: TGTGCCAGCCGCTACGGACTGGAGTACAATGAGCAGTTCTTC. The V call is TRBV6-1, the J call TRBJ2-1; the D gene is possibly TRBD2 (5 bases). The CDR3 totals 14 residues. Trimming removed 8 bases from V and 4 bases from J, with 15 bases in between. Germline V lookup: CDR1 MNHNS, CDR2 SASEGT.

This clone was counted at least ten times. The J gene is TRBJ2-5, the V gene TRBV7-6, with TRBD1 identical over 8 bases. From germline, CDR1 is SGHVS and CDR2 FNYEAQ. CDR3 length equals 14 residues. V was clipped by 1 base and J by 4 bases; unmatched bases: 2. Here the CDR3 reads CASSLVRGPETQYF. CDR3 nucleotide sequence: TGTGCCAGCAGCTTAGTCAGGGGGCCAGAGACCCAGTACTTC.